These 6 T cell receptor beta chains were all obtained from the same sample, sequenced in a study of shared clonotypes between healthy human individuals. Sequencing was performed with immunoSEQ multiplex PCR; in TCRdb, only in-frame clones are kept and a portion is missing. Of under 2.5 million clones detected, about nine tenths appear once; the ten largest clones hold about 0.36%. The sequenced sample was naive CD4+ T cells from PBMCs. Subset defined: CD45RA+ positively selected. All receptors come from a man aged 18 to 35 in good health. Some clones in this sample may be carry-over from other donors' samples.

On this clone: Within the sample, other DNA sequences also encode this same CDR3. This chain uses TRBV7-9 with TRBJ1-1; D is ambiguous. V was trimmed by 1 base and J by 4 bases, leaving 7 bases between them. This CDR3 comprises 13 residues. Germline V CDR1 and CDR2: SEHNR, FQNEAQ (reference sequence). CDR3: CASSLGGGTEAFF. The CDR3 DNA follows: TGTGCCAGCAGCTTAGGGGGAGGCACTGAAGCTTTCTTT.

The V and J genes are TRBV4-3 and TRBJ2-2; 11 bases fit TRBD2. The CDR3 has 21 residues. The germline CDR1 and CDR2 sequences are LGHNA and YSLEER. Germline trimming cut 5 bases from V and 6 bases from J; bases unmatched to any gene: 23. The CDR3 sequence is CASSAQGGRGVAGGPPGELFF. CDR3 sequence (DNA): TGCGCCAGCAGCGCCCAGGGGGGGCGCGGAGTAGCGGGAGGGCCCCCCGGGGAGCTGTTTTTT.

V gene TRBV5-4 combines with J gene TRBJ2-2; D is possibly TRBD1 (6 bases). The V gene's germline CDR1 is SGHNT and CDR2 YYREEE (reference sequence). The CDR3 covers 15 residues. The ends were cut back, 1 base at V and 7 bases at J, with 14 bases in the middle. The CDR3 DNA sequence: TGTGCCAGCAGCTTGATTCAGGACAGCTTCGGGGAGCTGTTTTTT. Its translation is CASSLIQDSFGELFF.

CDR3: CASSLLPGQFLYEQYF. CDR3 in DNA: TGCGCCAGCAGCCTCTTACCGGGACAGTTTCTCTACGAGCAGTACTTC. The chain employs TRBV4-1 and TRBJ2-7; 7 bases agree with TRBD1. Germline CDR1 is MGHRA and CDR2 is YSYEKL. CDR3 length equals 16 residues. The V segment lost 4 bases and the J segment 3 bases; nucleotides outside the gene matches: 12.

Points on this clone: The same CDR3 can be traced to other DNA sequences in this sample. The rearrangement joins TRBV29-1 to TRBJ2-7; perhaps TRBD2 as D (6 bases). Germline V gene sequence: CDR1 SQVTM, CDR2 ANQGSEA. This CDR3 comprises 12 residues. V dropped 5 bases and J dropped 1 base, with 9 bases sitting between them. The CDR3 reads CSVSAGSYEQYF. The CDR3 coding sequence is TGCAGCGTTAGCGCGGGATCCTACGAGCAGTACTTC.

The chain has TRBV28 and TRBJ1-5, with D possibly TRBD1 on 6 matching bases. Germline CDR1 and CDR2: MDHEN and SYDVKM. This CDR3 has 17 residues. Trimming left V 6 bases short and J 6 bases short, with 24 bases between. The DNA of the CDR3 is TGTGCCAGCAGACCCCAATTCGGGACATTGAGTGGTCAGCCCCAGCATTTT. Amino acids: CASRPQFGTLSGQPQHF.